Sequencing of this TCR beta chain was carried out in a study of T cells in Graves' hyperthyroidism and ophthalmopathy. Overall study: Peripheral blood draws took place at initial diagnosis, ahead of any treatment. Study results and limitations: From stable hyperthyroidism, ophthalmopathy was set apart by a 13 V-J model. The model's output predicted ophthalmopathy at a median of approximately 6.5 months prior to onset.

What was amplified from RNA transcripts were TCR beta CDR3 regions. TCR CDR3 underwent first-round RT-PCR with the HTBI primer set. TCRdb reprocessed the multiplex PCR reads with MiXCR, giving one entry per CDR3 protein. The sample contains 700,000 to 850,000 distinct CDR3 sequences, about a third of which appear only once. Worth noting for this clonotype: The antigen is not known.

The germline CDR1 and CDR2 sequences are DFQATT and SNEGSKA (reference sequence). This CDR3 contains 15 residues. V dropped 1 base and J dropped 9 bases, with 21 bases sitting between them. Criteria for exclusion of patients were uncontrolled infection, other autoimmune disease, pregnancy or lactation. Sequencing was done on a sample of blood. This TCR derives from a woman aged 40-49 years with Graves' hyperthyroidism. The gene calls are TRBV20-1 and TRBJ2-5; maybe TRBD2 (6 bases). The CDR3 spells CSARVWGDGNQPQYF. The CDR3 DNA sequence: TGCAGTGCTAGAGTTTGGGGGGACGGTAATCAGCCCCAGTACTTC.